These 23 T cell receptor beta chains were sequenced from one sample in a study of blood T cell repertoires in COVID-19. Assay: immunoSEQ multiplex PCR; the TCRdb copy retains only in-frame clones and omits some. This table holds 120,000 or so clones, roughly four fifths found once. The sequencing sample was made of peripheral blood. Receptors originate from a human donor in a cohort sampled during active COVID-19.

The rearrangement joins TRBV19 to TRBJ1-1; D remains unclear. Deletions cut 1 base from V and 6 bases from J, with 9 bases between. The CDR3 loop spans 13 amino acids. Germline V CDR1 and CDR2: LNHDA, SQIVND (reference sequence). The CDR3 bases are TGTGCCAGTAGTATAGTTGGGGAGCCTGAAGCTTTCTTT. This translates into CASSIVGEPEAFF.

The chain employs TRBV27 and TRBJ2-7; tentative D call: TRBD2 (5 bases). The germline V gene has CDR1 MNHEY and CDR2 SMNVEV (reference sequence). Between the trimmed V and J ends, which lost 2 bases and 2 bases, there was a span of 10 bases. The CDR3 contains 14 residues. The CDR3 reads CASSLVPGTYEQYF. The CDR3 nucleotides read TGTGCCAGCAGTTTAGTACCCGGGACCTACGAGCAGTACTTC.

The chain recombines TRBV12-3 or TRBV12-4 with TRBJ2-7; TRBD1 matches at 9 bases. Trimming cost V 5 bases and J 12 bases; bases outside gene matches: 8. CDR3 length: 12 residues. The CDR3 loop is CASSPNRGLRYF. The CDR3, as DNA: TGTGCCAGCAGTCCAAACAGGGGGCTCAGGTACTTC.

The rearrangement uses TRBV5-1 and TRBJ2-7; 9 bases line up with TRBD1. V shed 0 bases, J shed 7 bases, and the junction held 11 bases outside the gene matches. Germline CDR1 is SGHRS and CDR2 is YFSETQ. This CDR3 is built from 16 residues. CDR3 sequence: CASSLAGQGGMGEQYF. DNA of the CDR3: TGCGCCAGCAGCTTGGCGGGACAGGGTGGGATGGGGGAGCAGTACTTC.

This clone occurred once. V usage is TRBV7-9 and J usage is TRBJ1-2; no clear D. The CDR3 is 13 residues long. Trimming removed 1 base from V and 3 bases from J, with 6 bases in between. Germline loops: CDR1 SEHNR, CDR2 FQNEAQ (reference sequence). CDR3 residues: CASSLVADYGYTF. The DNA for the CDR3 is TGTGCCAGCAGCTTAGTAGCAGACTATGGCTACACCTTC.

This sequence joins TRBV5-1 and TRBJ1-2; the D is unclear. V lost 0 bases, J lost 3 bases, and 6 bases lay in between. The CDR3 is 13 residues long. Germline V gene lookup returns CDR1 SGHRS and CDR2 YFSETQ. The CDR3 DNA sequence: TGCGCCAGCAGCTTGGGGCTGGACTATGGCTACACCTTC. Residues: CASSLGLDYGYTF.

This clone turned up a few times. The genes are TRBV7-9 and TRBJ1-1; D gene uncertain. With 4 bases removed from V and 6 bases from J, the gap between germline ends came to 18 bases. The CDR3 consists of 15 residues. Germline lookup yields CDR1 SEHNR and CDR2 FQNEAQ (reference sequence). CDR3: CASSYPEEGSPEAFF. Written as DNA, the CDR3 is TGTGCCAGCAGCTACCCGGAGGAGGGCAGCCCTGAAGCTTTCTTT.

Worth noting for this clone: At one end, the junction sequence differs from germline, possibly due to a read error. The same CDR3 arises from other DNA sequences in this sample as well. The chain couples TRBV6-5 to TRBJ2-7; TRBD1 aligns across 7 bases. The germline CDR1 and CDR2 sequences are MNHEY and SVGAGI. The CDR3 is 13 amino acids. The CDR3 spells CASSAGQVYEQYF. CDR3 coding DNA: TGCGCCAGCAGCGCCGGACAGGTCTACGAGCAGTACTTC.

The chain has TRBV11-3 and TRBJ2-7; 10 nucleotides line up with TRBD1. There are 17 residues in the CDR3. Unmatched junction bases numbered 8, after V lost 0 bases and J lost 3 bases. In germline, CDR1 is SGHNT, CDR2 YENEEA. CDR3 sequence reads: CASSLDQPGQGLYEQYF. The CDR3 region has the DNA TGTGCCAGCAGCTTAGATCAGCCGGGACAGGGGCTCTACGAGCAGTACTTC.

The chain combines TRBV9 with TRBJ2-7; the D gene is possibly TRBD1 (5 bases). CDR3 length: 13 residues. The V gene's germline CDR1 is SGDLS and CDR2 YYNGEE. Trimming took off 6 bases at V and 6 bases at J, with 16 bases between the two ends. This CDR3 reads CASTKSDRGEQYF. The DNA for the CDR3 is TGTGCCAGCACCAAGTCAGATAGGGGCGAGCAGTACTTC.

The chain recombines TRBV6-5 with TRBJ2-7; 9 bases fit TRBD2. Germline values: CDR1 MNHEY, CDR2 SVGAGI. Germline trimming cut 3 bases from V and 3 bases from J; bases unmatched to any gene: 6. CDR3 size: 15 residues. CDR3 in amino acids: CASSYGASGDYEQYF. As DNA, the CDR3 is TGTGCCAGCAGTTATGGGGCTAGCGGGGACTACGAGCAGTACTTC.

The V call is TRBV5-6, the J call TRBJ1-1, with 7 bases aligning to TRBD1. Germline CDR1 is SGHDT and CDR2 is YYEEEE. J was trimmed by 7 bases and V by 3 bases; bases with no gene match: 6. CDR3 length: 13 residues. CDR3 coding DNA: TGTGCCAGCAGCTCAAGGGGGCTGGTTGAAGCTTTCTTT. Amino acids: CASSSRGLVEAFF.

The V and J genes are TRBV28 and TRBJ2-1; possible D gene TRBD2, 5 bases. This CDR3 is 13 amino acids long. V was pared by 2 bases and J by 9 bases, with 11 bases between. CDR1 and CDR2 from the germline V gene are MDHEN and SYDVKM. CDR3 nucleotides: TGTGCCAGCAGTTTAGGGGAGCCACTTGAGCAGTTCTTC. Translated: CASSLGEPLEQFF. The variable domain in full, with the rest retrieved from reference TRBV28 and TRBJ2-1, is DVKVTQSSRYLVKRTGEKVFLECVQDMDHENMFWYRQDPGLGLRLIYFSYDVKMKEKGDIPEGYSVSREKKERFSLILESASTNQTSMYLCASSLGEPLEQFFGPGTRLTVL.

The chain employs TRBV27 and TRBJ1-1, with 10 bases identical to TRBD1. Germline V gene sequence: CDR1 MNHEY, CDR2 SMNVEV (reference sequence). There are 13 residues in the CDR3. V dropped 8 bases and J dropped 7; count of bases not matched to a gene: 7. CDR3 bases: TGTGCCAGCTGTGGGACAGGGGATGTTGAAGCTTTCTTT. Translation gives CASCGTGDVEAFF.

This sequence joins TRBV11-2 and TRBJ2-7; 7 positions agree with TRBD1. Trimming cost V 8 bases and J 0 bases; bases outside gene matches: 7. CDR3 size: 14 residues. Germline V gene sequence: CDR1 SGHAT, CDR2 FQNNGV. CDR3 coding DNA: TGTGCCAGCCTCCGGGACAGCCGCTCCTACGAGCAGTACTTC. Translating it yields CASLRDSRSYEQYF.

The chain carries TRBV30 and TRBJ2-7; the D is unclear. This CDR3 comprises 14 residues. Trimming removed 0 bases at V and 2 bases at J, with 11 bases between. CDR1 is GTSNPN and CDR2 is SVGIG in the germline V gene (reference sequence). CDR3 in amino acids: CAWSVNFNTYEQYF. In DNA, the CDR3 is TGTGCCTGGAGTGTAAATTTTAACACCTACGAGCAGTACTTC.

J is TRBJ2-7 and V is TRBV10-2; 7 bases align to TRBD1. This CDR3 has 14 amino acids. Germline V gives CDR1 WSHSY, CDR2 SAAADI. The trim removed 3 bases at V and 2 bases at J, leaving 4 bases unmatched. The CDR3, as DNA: TGCGCCAGCAGTGAAACAGGGGCGACCTACGAGCAGTACTTC. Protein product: CASSETGATYEQYF.

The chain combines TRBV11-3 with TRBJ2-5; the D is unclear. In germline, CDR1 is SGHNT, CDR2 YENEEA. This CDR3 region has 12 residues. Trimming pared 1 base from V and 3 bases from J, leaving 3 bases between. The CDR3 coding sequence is TGTGCCAGCAGCTTAGTCGAAGAGACCCAGTACTTC. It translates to CASSLVEETQYF.

The CDR3 region is CASTPAEDSSYEQYF. The CDR3 DNA follows: TGCGCCAGCACCCCCGCTGAGGACAGCTCCTACGAGCAGTACTTC. The chain employs TRBV10-2 and TRBJ2-7; TRBD1 might be the D (6 bases). The CDR3 loop spans 15 amino acids. Between the trimmed V and J ends, which lost 7 bases and 0 bases, there was a span of 16 bases. Germline CDR1 and CDR2: WSHSY and SAAADI.

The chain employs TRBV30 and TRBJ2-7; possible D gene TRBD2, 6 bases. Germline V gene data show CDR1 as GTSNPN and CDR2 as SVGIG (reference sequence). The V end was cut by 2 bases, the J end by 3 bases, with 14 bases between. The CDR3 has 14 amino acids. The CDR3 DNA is TGTGCCTGGAGTAGATCCGGGGGTCTCTACGAGCAGTACTTC. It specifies CAWSRSGGLYEQYF.

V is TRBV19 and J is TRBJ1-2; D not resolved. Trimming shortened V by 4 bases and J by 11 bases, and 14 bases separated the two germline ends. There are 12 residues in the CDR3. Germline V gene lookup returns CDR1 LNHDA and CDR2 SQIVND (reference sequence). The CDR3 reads CASSTSGFVYTF. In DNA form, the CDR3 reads TGTGCCAGTAGTACTTCGGGGTTTGTATACACCTTC. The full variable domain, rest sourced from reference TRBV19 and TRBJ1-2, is DGGITQSPKYLFRKEGQNVTLSCEQNLNHDAMYWYRQDPGQGLRLIYYSQIVNDFQKGDIAEGYSVSREKKESFPLTVTSAQKNPTAFYLCASSTSGFVYTFGSGTRLTVV.

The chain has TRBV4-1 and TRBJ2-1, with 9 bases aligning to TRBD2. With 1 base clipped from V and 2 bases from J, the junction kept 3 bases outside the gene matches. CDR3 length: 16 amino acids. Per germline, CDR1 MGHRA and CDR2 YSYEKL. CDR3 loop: CASSQVIAGAYNEQFF. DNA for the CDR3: TGCGCCAGCAGCCAAGTTATAGCGGGAGCCTACAATGAGCAGTTCTTC.

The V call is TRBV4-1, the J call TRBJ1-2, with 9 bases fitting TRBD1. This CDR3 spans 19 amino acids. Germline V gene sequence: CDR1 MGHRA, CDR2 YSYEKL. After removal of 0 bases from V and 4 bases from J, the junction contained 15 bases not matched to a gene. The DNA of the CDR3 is TGCGCCAGCAGCCAAGATAGATCGCCCGGGACAGGGAAAGTCTATGGCTACACCTTC. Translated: CASSQDRSPGTGKVYGYTF.